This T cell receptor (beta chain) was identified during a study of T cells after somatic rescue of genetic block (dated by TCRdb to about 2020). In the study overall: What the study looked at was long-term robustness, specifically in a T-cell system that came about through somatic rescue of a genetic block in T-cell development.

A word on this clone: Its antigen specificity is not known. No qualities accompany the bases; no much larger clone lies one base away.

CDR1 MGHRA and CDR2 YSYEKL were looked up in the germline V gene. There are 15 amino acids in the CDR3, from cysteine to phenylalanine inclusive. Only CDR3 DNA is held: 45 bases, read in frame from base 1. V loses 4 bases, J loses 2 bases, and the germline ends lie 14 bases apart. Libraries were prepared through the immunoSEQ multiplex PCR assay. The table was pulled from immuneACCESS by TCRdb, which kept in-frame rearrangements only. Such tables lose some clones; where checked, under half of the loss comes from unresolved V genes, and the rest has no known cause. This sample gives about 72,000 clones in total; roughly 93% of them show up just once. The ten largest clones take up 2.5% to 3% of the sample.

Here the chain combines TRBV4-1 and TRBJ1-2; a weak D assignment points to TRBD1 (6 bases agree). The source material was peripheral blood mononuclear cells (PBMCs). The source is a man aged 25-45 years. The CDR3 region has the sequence CASSPRSGDNYGYTF. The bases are TGCGCCAGCAGCCCCAGGTCAGGGGACAACTATGGCTACACCTTC.